This TCR beta chain is from a study of graft-versus-host responses after intestinal transplantation. As for the study in general: Multivisceral, liver-intestinal, or isolated intestinal transplants were performed in recipients.

Study-wide results and caveats: Recipient bone marrow held GvH clones, some seen earlier in ileum or blood.

Sequenced by immunoSEQ multiplex PCR; TCRdb stores in-frame clones only, minus some. This sample carries approximately 9,800 clones, roughly 32% of them seen once, and the ten largest clones take roughly 5%. Germline assignment: CDR1 MNHEY and CDR2 SMNVEV (reference sequence). The germline V and J ends were trimmed by 2 bases and 3 bases, with 5 bases remaining between them. CDR3 length: 13 residues. Co-plated with some 200,000 CFSE-labeled responder cells were some 200,000 irradiated, violet-dye-labeled stimulator cells. The material sequenced was alloreactive CD4+ T cells from a mixed lymphocyte reaction culture, taken before transplantation. Subset noted: CFSE-low proliferating T cells sorted from approximately six-day pre-transplant mixed lymphocyte reaction (GvH or HvG direction). The TCR was taken from a human patient who was an organ donor for intestinal transplantation. The chain combines TRBV27 with TRBJ1-5; D remains ambiguous. Written as DNA, the CDR3 is TGTGCCAGCAGTTTACAATACAATCAGCCCCAGCATTTT. Translated: CASSLQYNQPQHF.